This T cell receptor beta chain was captured by sequencing in a study of control samples from healthy donors and cancer patients (dated by TCRdb to the early 2020s). From the cysteine through the phenylalanine, the CDR3 covers 15 amino acids. Only the CDR3 region is kept as DNA, spanning 45 bases read in frame from base 1. Trimming removed 5 bases from V and 0 bases from J, leaving 12 bases between the germline ends. According to the germline V gene, CDR1 reads SGHAT and CDR2 reads FQNNGV. Remarks on this clone: Its antigen is not yet known. No base quality values were provided; no much bigger clone lies one nucleotide off.

Library preparation was by the immunoSEQ multiplex PCR assay. The table comes from immuneACCESS by way of TCRdb, which keeps in-frame sequences with V and J called. Part of the clones is missing from these tables; in studies checked, under half for an unresolved V gene and the rest for unknown reasons. Counted in this sample were around 13,000 clones; roughly 95% of them appeared once. Clones ranked in the top ten supply approximately 30% of the sample. Sequences were obtained from PBMCs. In this chain, TRBV11-2 is recombined with TRBJ2-3; perhaps TRBD2 is the D gene, with 6 bases matching. This TCR came from a man aged 65-85 years with head and neck cancer. The CDR3: CASSIWDSSTDTQYF. In nucleotides, the sequence is TGTGCCAGCAGCATTTGGGACTCTAGCACAGATACGCAGTATTTT.